The entry below describes one T cell receptor beta chain. What it binds is unknown. Compared with germline, one end of the junction differs, possibly owing to a read error. Germline-derived CDR1 and CDR2 are SEHNR and FQNEAQ (reference sequence). This CDR3 region has 14 residues. The data were obtained in a study of T cells in Graves' hyperthyroidism and ophthalmopathy. Study conclusions and caveats: Ophthalmopathy was identified by the model a median 6.5 months ahead of onset.

Regions amplified from RNA transcripts were the TCR beta CDR3 regions. The TCR CDR3 was amplified in a first-round RT-PCR using the HTBI primer set. One entry per CDR3 protein results from TCRdb running MiXCR on the multiplex PCR reads. The sample holds roughly 840,000 distinct CDR3 sequences, around 38% seen once. Any patient presenting with uncontrolled infection, other autoimmune disease, pregnancy or lactation was left out. The sequencing input was blood. This TCR was sampled from a man younger than 35 with Graves' hyperthyroidism. This chain connects TRBV7-9 to TRBJ2-2; perhaps D is TRBD1 or TRBD2 (6 bases each). CDR3 sequence reads: CASSLSGGTGELLF. CDR3 sequence (DNA): TGTGCCAGCAGTTTGTCCGGGGGCACCGGGGAGCTGCTTTTT.